This T cell receptor beta chain was obtained from a study of radiotherapy plus CTLA-4 blockade in lung cancer. Clones were sequenced by immunoSEQ multiplex PCR, and TCRdb holds only the in-frame ones, with some missing. The table lists approximately 48,000 clones, approximately 85% of them singletons, with around 4.9% in the top ten. CDR1 and CDR2 (germline): MNHEY, SMNVEV (reference sequence). V was clipped by 1 base and J by 4 bases, with 20 bases between them. The CDR3 runs to 18 residues. The starting material was peripheral blood, obtained from a patient treated with radiotherapy plus ipilimumab. The V and J genes are TRBV27 and TRBJ2-1; D may be TRBD1 (6 bases). The TCR originated in a human donor with non-small cell lung cancer whose response to radiotherapy plus ipilimumab could not be evaluated. DNA of the CDR3: TGTGCCAGCAGTTTATACCCCTCACAGGGCAAAGGTTACAATGAGCAGTTCTTC. It encodes CASSLYPSQGKGYNEQFF.